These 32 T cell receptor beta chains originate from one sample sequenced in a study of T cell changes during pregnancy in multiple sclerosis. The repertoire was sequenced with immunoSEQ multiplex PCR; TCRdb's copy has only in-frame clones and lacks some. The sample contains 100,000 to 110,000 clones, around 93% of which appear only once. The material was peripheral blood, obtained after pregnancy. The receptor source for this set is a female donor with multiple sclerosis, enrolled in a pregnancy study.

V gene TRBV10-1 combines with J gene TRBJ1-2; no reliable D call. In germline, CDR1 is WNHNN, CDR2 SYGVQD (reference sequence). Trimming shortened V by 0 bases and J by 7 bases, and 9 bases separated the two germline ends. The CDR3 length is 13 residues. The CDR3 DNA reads TGCGCCAGCAGTGAGTCGAGGTCCGGTGGCTACACCTTC. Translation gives CASSESRSGGYTF.

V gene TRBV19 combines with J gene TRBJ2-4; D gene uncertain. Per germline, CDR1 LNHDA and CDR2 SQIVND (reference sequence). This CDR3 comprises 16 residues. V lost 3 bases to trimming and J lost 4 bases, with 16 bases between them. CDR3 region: CASSMSVKLVKNIQYF. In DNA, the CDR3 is TGTGCCAGTAGTATGTCTGTAAAGCTAGTTAAAAACATTCAGTACTTC.

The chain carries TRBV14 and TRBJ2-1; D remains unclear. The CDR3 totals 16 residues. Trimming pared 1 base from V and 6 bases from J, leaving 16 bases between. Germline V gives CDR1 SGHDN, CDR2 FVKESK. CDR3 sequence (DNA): TGTGCCAGCAGCCAAGGGCAGGCCAGGAAGATCAATGAGCAGTTCTTC. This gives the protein CASSQGQARKINEQFF.

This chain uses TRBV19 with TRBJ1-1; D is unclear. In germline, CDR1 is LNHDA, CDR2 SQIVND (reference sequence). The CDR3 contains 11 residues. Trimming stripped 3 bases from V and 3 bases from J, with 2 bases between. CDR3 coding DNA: TGTGCCAGTAGTATCGACACTGAAGCTTTCTTT. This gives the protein CASSIDTEAFF.

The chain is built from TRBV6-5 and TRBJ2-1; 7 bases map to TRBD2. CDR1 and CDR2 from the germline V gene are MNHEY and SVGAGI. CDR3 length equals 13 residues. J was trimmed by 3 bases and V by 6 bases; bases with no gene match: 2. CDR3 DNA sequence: TGTGCCAGCAGCGGGGGGATCTACAATGAGCAGTTCTTC. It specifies CASSGGIYNEQFF.

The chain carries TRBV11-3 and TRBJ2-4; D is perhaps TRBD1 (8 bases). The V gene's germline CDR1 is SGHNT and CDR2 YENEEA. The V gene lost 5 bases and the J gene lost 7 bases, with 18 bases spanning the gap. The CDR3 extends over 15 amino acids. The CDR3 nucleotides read TGTGCCAGCAGCACAGGGGGGGGCCTCGGGAACATTCAGTACTTC. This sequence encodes CASSTGGGLGNIQYF.

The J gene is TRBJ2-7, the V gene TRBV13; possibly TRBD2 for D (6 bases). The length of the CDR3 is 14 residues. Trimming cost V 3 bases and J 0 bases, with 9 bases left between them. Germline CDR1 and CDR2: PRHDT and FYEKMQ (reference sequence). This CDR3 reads CASSFGGASYEQYF. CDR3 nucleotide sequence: TGTGCCAGCAGCTTCGGCGGGGCCTCCTACGAGCAGTACTTC.

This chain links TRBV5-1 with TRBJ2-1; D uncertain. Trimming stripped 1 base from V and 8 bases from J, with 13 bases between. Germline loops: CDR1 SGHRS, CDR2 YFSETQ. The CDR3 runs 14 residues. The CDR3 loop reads CASSLYPGTDEQFF. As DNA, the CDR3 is TGCGCCAGCAGCTTGTATCCCGGTACGGATGAGCAGTTCTTC.

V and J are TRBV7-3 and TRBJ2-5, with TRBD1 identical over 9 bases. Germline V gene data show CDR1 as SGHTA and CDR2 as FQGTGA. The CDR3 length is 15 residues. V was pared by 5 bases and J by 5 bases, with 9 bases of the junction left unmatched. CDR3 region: CASSEGQGSWETQYF. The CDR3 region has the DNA TGTGCCAGCAGCGAGGGACAGGGTAGTTGGGAGACCCAGTACTTC.

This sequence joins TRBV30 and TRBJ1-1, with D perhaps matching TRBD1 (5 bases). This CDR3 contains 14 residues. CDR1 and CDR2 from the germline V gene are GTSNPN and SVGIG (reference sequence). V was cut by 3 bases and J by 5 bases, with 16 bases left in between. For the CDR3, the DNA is TGTGCCTGGAGGCCCTGGGGGAGGGGTACTGAAGCTTTCTTT. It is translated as CAWRPWGRGTEAFF. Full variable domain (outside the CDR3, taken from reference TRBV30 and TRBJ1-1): SQTIHQWPATLVQPVGSPLSLECTVEGTSNPNLYWYRQAAGRGLQLLFYSVGIGQISSEVPQNLSASRPQDRQFILSSKKLLLSDSGFYLCAWRPWGRGTEAFFGQGTRLTVV.

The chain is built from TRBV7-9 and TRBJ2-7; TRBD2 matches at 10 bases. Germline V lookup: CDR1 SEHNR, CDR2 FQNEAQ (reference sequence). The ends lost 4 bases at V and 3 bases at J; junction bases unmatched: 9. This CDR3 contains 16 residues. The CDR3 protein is CASSSALTSGNYEQYF. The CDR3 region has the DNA TGTGCCAGCAGCTCAGCCCTAACTAGCGGGAACTACGAGCAGTACTTC.

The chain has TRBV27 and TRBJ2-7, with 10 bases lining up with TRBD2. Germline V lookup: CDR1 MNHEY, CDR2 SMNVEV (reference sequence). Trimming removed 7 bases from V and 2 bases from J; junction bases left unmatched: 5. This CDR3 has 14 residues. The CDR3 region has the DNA TGTGCCAGCAAAGCTAGCGGGGGAGCCTACGAGCAGTACTTC. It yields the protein CASKASGGAYEQYF.

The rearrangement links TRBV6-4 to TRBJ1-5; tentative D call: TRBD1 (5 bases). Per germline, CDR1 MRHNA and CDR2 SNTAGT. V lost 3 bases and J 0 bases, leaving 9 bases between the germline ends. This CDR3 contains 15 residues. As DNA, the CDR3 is TGTGCCAGCAGTGAAAAAGGGGATAGCAATCAGCCCCAGCATTTT. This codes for CASSEKGDSNQPQHF.

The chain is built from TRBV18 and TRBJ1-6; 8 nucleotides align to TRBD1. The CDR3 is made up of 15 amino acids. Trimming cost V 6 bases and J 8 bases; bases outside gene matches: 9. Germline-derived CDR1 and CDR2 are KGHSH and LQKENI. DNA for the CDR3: TGTGCCAGCTCCCTTGGACAGGGTTCGGATTCACCCCTCCACTTT. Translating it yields CASSLGQGSDSPLHF.

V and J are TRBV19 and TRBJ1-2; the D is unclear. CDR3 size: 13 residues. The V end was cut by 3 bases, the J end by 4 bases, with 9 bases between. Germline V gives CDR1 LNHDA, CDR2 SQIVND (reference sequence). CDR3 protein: CASSIPLSYGYTF. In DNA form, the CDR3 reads TGTGCCAGTAGTATTCCCCTGAGCTATGGCTACACCTTC.

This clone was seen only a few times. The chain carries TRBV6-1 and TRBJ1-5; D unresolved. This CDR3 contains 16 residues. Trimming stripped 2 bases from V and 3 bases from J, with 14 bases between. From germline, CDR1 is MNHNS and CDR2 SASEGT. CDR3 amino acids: CASSELSNINNQPQHF. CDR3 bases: TGTGCCAGCAGTGAACTGTCGAACATAAACAATCAGCCCCAGCATTTT.

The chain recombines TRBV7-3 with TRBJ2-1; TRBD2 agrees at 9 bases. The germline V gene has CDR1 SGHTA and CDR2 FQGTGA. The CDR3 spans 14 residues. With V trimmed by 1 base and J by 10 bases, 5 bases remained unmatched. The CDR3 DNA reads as TGTGCCAGCAGCTTAATGGCGGGAGGGCCCGAGCAGTTCTTC. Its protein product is CASSLMAGGPEQFF.

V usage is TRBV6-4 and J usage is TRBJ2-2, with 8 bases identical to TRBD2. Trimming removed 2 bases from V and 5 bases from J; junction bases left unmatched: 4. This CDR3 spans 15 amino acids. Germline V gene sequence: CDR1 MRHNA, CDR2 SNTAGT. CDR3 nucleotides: TGTGCCAGCAGTGACCTGTCGGGGGGGACCGGGGAGCTGTTTTTT. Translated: CASSDLSGGTGELFF.

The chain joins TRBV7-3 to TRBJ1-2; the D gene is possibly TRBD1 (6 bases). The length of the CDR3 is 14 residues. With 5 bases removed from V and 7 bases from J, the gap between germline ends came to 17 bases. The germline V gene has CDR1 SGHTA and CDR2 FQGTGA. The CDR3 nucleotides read TGTGCCAGCAGCGAACACAGGGCCCGCGGTGGCTACACCTTC. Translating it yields CASSEHRARGGYTF. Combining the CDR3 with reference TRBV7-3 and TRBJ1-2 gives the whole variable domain GAGVSQTPSNKVTEKGKYVELRCDPISGHTALYWYRQSLGQGPEFLIYFQGTGAADDSGLPNDRFFAVRPEGSVSTLKIQRTERGDSAVYLCASSEHRARGGYTFGSGTRLTVV.

The CDR3 is CAWNGLAGADTQYF. CDR3 sequence (DNA): TGTGCCTGGAACGGACTAGCGGGCGCAGATACGCAGTATTTT. The rearrangement links TRBV30 to TRBJ2-3; the match to TRBD2 covers 11 bases. The CDR3 consists of 14 residues. The trim removed 4 bases at V and 4 bases at J, leaving 4 bases unmatched. In germline, CDR1 is GTSNPN, CDR2 SVGIG (reference sequence).

The CDR3 here is CASSLRVSEAFF. The CDR3 DNA reads as TGTGCCAGCAGCTTGCGGGTTAGTGAAGCTTTCTTT. The rearrangement uses TRBV7-2 and TRBJ1-1; D is unclear. CDR1 and CDR2 from the germline V gene are SGHTA and FQGNSA. V was shortened by 3 bases and J by 7 bases, with 9 bases between the two germline ends. This CDR3 is 12 amino acids long.

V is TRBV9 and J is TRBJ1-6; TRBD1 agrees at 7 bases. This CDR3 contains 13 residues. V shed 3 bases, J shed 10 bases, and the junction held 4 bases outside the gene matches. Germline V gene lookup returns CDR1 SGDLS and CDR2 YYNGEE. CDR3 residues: CASSGTGYSPLHF. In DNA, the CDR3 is TGTGCCAGCAGCGGGACAGGTTACTCACCCCTCCACTTT.

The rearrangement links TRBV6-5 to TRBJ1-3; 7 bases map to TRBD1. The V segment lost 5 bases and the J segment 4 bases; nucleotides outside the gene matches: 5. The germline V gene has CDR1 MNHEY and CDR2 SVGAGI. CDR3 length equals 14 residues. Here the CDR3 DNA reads TGTGCCAGCAGTACAGGGGCATCGGGAAACACCATATATTTT. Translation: CASSTGASGNTIYF.

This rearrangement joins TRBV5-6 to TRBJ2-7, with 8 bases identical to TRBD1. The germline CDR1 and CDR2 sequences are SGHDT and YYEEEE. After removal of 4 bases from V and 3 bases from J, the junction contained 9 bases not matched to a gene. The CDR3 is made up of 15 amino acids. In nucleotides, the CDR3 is TGTGCCAGCAGCGCGGGACAGGTTGGATACTACGAGCAGTACTTC. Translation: CASSAGQVGYYEQYF.

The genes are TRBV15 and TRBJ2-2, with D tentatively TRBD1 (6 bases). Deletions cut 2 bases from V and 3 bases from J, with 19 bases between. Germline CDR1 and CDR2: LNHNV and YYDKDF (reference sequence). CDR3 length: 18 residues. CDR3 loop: CATSRPTKAQGHTGELFF. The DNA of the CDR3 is TGTGCCACCAGCAGACCCACCAAGGCACAGGGACACACCGGGGAGCTGTTTTTT.

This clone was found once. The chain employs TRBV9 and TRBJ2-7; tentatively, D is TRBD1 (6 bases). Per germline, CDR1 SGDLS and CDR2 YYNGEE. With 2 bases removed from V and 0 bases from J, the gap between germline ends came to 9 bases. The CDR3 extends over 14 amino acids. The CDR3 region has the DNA TGTGCCAGCAGCGTTACAGGGTTCTCCTACGAGCAGTACTTC. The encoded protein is CASSVTGFSYEQYF.

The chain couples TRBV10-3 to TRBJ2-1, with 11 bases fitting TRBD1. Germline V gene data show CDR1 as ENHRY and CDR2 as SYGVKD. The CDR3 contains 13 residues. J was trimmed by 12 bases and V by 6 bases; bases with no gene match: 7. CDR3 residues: CAIRDTGTGGQFF. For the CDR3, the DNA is TGTGCCATCAGGGATACCGGGACAGGGGGGCAGTTCTTC.

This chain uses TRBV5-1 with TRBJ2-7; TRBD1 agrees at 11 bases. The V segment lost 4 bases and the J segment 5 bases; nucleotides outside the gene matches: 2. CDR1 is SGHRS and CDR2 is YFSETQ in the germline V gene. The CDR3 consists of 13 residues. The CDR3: CASSRDRGNEQYF. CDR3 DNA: TGCGCCAGCAGCAGGGACAGGGGGAACGAGCAGTACTTC.

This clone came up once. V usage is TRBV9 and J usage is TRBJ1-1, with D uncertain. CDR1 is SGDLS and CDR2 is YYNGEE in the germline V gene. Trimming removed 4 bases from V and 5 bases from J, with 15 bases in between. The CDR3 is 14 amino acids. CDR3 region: CASSPQPDGTEAFF. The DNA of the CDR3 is TGTGCCAGCAGCCCCCAGCCTGACGGGACTGAAGCTTTCTTT.

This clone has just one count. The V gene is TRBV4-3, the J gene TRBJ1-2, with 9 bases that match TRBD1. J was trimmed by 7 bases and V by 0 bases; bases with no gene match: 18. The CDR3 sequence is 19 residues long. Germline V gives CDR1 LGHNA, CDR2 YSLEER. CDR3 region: CASSQDLGVGGQGRFGYTF. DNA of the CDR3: TGCGCCAGCAGCCAAGATCTGGGGGTGGGCGGACAGGGGAGATTTGGCTACACCTTC.

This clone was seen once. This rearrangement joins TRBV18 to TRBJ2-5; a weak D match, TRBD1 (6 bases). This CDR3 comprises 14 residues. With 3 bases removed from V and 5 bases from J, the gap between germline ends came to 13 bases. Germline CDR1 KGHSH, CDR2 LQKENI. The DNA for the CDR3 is TGTGCCAGCTCACCCCGTGCGGACAGCGAGACCCAGTACTTC. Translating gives CASSPRADSETQYF.

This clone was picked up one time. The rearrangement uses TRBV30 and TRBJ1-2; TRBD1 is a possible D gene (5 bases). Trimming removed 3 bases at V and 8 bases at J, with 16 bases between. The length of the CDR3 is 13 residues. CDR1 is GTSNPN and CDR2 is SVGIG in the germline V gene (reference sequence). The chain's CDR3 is CAWSLIRDWGYTF. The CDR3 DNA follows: TGTGCCTGGAGCCTAATCAGGGACTGGGGCTACACCTTC. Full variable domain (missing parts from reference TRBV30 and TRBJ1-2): SQTIHQWPATLVQPVGSPLSLECTVEGTSNPNLYWYRQAAGRGLQLLFYSVGIGQISSEVPQNLSASRPQDRQFILSSKKLLLSDSGFYLCAWSLIRDWGYTFGSGTRLTVV.